The following is a T cell receptor (beta chain) sequence with its context. Its antigen is undetermined. V was pared by 4 bases and J by 3 bases, with 5 bases of the junction left unmatched. The CDR3 has 15 residues. Germline CDR1 and CDR2: SEHNR and FQNEAQ (reference sequence). Primers included in the PCR were 60 Vbeta and 13 Jbeta primers. Sequencing was performed with immunoSEQ multiplex PCR; in TCRdb, only in-frame clones are kept and a portion is missing. The table counts just over 50,000 clones; 9% to 15% lies in the top ten. This entry is derived from a study of cytomegalovirus exposure and HLA in healthy donors. Across the whole study: Researchers found that roughly 80% of 300 to 450 genotyped donors fell within the Caucasian-associated ancestry cluster. Broader study findings: Immune exposure was documented only through CMV serostatus.

This sequence was found in a woman aged 55-69 years in good health and CMV-seropositive. V and J are TRBV7-9 and TRBJ1-1; 10 bases match TRBD1. The material sequenced was PBMCs. The CDR3 DNA is TGTGCCAGCAGCTCCCCCGGGACAGGGGACACTGAAGCTTTCTTT. It specifies CASSSPGTGDTEAFF.